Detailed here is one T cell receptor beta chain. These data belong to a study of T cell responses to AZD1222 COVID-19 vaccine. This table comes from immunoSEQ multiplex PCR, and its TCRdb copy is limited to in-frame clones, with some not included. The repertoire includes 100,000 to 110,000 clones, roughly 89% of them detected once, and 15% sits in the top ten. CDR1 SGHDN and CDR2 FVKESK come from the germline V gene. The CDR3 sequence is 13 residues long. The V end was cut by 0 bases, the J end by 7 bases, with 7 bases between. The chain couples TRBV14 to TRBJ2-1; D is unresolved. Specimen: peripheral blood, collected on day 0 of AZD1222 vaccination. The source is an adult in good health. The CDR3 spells CASSQEVLNEQFF. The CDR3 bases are TGTGCCAGCAGCCAAGAGGTATTAAATGAGCAGTTCTTC.